This paragraph reports one TCR beta chain. The target of this receptor is not known. Nothing much larger sits one base from this clone, and base qualities are not available. Every donor was a healthy Caucasian. Three unrelated non-twin adults were additionally sequenced: a male aged 18 to 29, a male aged 50 to 60 and a female aged 50 to 60. Miltenyi CD45RO+ enrichment and human naive T-cell isolation kits were used to isolate memory (CD45RO+) and naive T cells from PBMC. The library was generated by 5' RACE. Data came from an Illumina HiSeq 2000. A universal primer binding site was added through template switching, and the final cDNA carried a unique molecular identifier so that TCR cDNA molecules could be counted accurately. First-strand cDNA for TCR alpha and beta chains was synthesized from specific primers in the conserved constant-segment region. To control for contamination, every cDNA library carried two barcodes: a SMART-Mk sample barcode plus Illumina barcodes. TruSeq adapter sequences, together with Illumina sample barcodes, were added in two successive PCR steps. The Illumina HiSeq platform was used with custom primers to sequence TCR alpha and beta cDNA libraries. The authors' analysis ran thus. Unique molecular identifiers were extracted from raw reads with MiGEC, and CDR3 positions were determined with MiXCR. Recombination models were inferred per individual with the repgenHMM and IGoR tools using an EM algorithm. Shared clonotype analysis was performed with the tcR package in R, normalizing sharing by the product of cloneset sizes. To study raw recombination free of thymic and clonal selection effects, out-of-frame nonproductive sequences were analyzed. The public reads were run again by TCRdb, first through fastp at Q25 and then through MiXCR, and only productive beta chains were kept. CDR3 protein duplicates are merged, each entry listing the most common genes and DNA. Clone size and V and J calls follow TCRdb, not the original study. For this sample the table gives 420,000 or so distinct CDR3 sequences, of which roughly 20% were detected only once. The ten largest clonotypes hold roughly 12% of the sample.

The data are from a study of identical twins (dated by TCRdb to about 2016). General notes on the study: To test whether fetal clonotypes persist, the study used deep sequencing on TCR alpha and beta repertoires from monozygotic twins, unrelated adults of various ages, and cord blood. To rule out contamination, the twin experiments were replicated at different times with different library preparation protocols.

Cut back by 2 bases and 0 bases, the V and J ends lie 14 bases apart. The CDR3 covers 17 residues, taking in both the cysteine and the phenylalanine. The sequence is cut down to CDR3 DNA, 51 bases in frame from base 1. CDR1 is given as MNHEY and CDR2 as SVGAGI, both from the germline V gene. Results and caveats for the whole study, not just this receptor: Abundant cord blood beta clonotypes carried fewer insertions; young adult naive repertoires showed a weaker similar trend, while memory repertoires showed none. Because the same donors could not be followed over many years, the conclusions relied on cross-sectional statistical analysis. Invariant T cells such as MAIT and iNKT could partly confound zero-insertion analyses, though diverse VJ usage argued against this for most clonotypes. Compared with coincidental sharing between unrelated individuals, out-of-frame TCR alpha sequences shared between twins showed an excess of sequences with low generation probability. In monozygotic twins, out-of-frame TCR alpha sharing was systematically underestimated by recombination models, although the models agreed with sharing between unrelated individuals. Excess twin sharing in beta out-of-frame sequences was weaker because fewer shared sequences lowered the signal-to-noise ratio.

This TCR was sampled from a man aged 50 to 59 in good health. Sequenced sample: naive T cells sorted from blood. The meaning of the sample's cell subset or site label: cells isolated with a human naive T-cell isolation kit. The chain joins TRBV6-5 to TRBJ1-3, with a weak D call of TRBD1 (6 bases match). The DNA sequence is given as TGTGCCAGCAGTTACCGAGCAGGGGCGCACTCTGGAAACACCATATATTTT. Its translation is CASSYRAGAHSGNTIYF.